A selection of T cell receptor beta chains follows, all from one sample in a study of T-cell memory formation after mild COVID-19. Using its own MiXCR run on the 5' RACE reads, TCRdb lists one record per CDR3 protein. Of 140,000 to 150,000 distinct CDR3 sequences listed, around 27% are singletons. The sequenced material came from PBMCs or a T cell subset sorted from them (not recorded which). The receptors come from an adult woman who had mild COVID-19 (a few samples of this study predate the infection). Cell type and time point are not known. The CDR3 runs from the conserved cysteine through the conserved F or W. For some rows the clone size is stated as once, few or many, or as a class when expanded; others skip it.

V	length	J	size	CDR3
TRBV7-9	11	TRBJ2-5	.	CASRLIETQYF
TRBV5-1	15	TRBJ2-7	few	CASSYPGQGVSEQYF
TRBV2	15	TRBJ2-2	.	CALDPGGPDTGELFF
TRBV25-1	14	TRBJ2-1	.	CASKEGATYNEQFF
TRBV7-9	16	TRBJ2-7	.	CASSDFTDRGRDEQYF
TRBV27	16	TRBJ2-7	.	CASRKIGGRGSYEQYF
TRBV3-1	15	TRBJ2-5	many	CASSQGTGDQETQYF
TRBV29-1	14	TRBJ2-5	few	CSVPGTVGQETQYF
TRBV15	13	TRBJ2-5	.	CATSYSFQETQYF
TRBV9	13	TRBJ2-7	.	CASSLRGDYEQYF
TRBV9	14	TRBJ2-7	few	CASSGSGGAGEQYF
TRBV12-3/TRBV12-4	18	TRBJ2-5	.	CASSFSTSSGSAGETQYF
TRBV24-1	16	TRBJ1-5	.	CATSDPRTGPNQPQHF
TRBV6-1	13	TRBJ2-7	.	CAILADSSYEQYF
TRBV2	14	TRBJ1-6	few	CASSRSSYNSPLHF
TRBV6-2/TRBV6-3	15	TRBJ1-5	.	CASSSGLFPNQPQHF
TRBV5-1	15	TRBJ2-7	once	CASSYRTSGSGEQYF
TRBV7-6	14	TRBJ2-7	few	CASSRDRGGVEQYF
TRBV7-9	14	TRBJ2-7	few	CASSSDGGAYEQYF
TRBV29-1	13	TRBJ2-1	few	CSVDIQGAKEQFF
TRBV9	14	TRBJ2-2	.	CASSPRHGTGELFF
TRBV7-2	15	TRBJ1-2	few	CASSSTGDNNYGYTF
TRBV29-1	16	TRBJ2-7	few	CSVEEGTSAASYEQYF
TRBV7-9	13	TRBJ2-7	.	CASSPRDLYEQYF
TRBV18	14	TRBJ2-5	.	CASSPPAGEETQYF
TRBV7-3	15	TRBJ2-1	few	CASSYIAGGINEQFF
TRBV5-6	13	TRBJ1-1	few	CASSLGRYTEAFF
TRBV24-1	15	TRBJ1-2	.	CATSDTVPGPYGYTF
TRBV7-9	13	TRBJ2-5	.	CASSAGLTETQYF
TRBV5-6	13	TRBJ2-5	.	CASRPWASGTQYF
TRBV12-3/TRBV12-4	14	TRBJ2-1	few	CASSFTRDYNEQFF
TRBV14	21	TRBJ2-6	.	CASSQEGTLASGTPGANVLTF
TRBV5-1	13	TRBJ2-7	.	CASILDGSDEQYF
TRBV9	15	TRBJ2-1	few	CASSRGLAGVNEQFF
TRBV15	13	TRBJ2-7	.	CATSPNAPNEQYF
TRBV2	18	TRBJ2-1	once	CASRGRGLAGGSANEQFF
TRBV19	13	TRBJ2-5	.	CASAGTPQETQYF
TRBV3-1	14	TRBJ1-1	few	CASSQVGVNTEAFF
TRBV19	17	TRBJ2-1	.	CASSSKEAGNSYNEQFF
TRBV12-3/TRBV12-4	13	TRBJ2-7	.	CASSFAGGYEQYF
TRBV29-1	13	TRBJ1-1	.	CSVDDAGRGEAFF
TRBV5-1	14	TRBJ2-3	.	CASSFTGGTDTQYF
TRBV7-9	14	TRBJ2-7	few	CASSLEQGPHEQYF
TRBV5-1	14	TRBJ2-7	few	CASSLESGPYEQYF
TRBV7-9	16	TRBJ2-4	.	CASSLIGGLAKNIQYF
TRBV7-9	15	TRBJ1-1	.	CASSLDKGADTEAFF
TRBV28	15	TRBJ2-1	few	CASTQLTSGLGEQFF
TRBV25-1	13	TRBJ2-5	few	CASSEDSQETQYF
TRBV4-1	15	TRBJ2-1	.	CASSQDLSRVNEQFF
TRBV29-1	15	TRBJ2-7	few	CSVEGLAGGTYEQYF
TRBV25-1	14	TRBJ2-2	few	CASTRTDFAGELFF
TRBV7-9	13	TRBJ2-7	many	CASSSGQTYEQYF
TRBV7-3	15	TRBJ2-1	.	CASSLDLAGHNEQFF
TRBV5-5	16	TRBJ2-1	.	CASMSLADFSYNEQFF